This T cell receptor beta chain originates from a study of T cells in women clearing cervical HPV infection. Looked up from germline, CDR1 is SQVTM and CDR2 is ANQGSEA. This CDR3 region has 15 residues. Clones were read by immunoSEQ multiplex PCR, and TCRdb kept only the in-frame ones, dropping some. The sample holds 46,000 or so clones. As regards this clone: A read error may produce the germline difference seen at one junction end. Read coverage stops 3 residues before the CDR3 terminus; the germline J gene supplies the remainder. At the DNA level, this CDR3 is encoded by other sequences in the same sample as well.

The sequence was obtained from a woman between 18 and 75 years old with a cervical HPV16 infection that either progressed to CIN3+ or cleared (not recorded which). Material: blood buffy coat. The chain has TRBV29-1 and TRBJ1-3, with 7 positions matching TRBD1. The covered CDR3 bases are TGCAGCGGCCTAAAGACAGGGTTAAGAGGAAACACA. Its translation: CSGLKTGLRGNT. Given in full, the CDR3 is CSGLKTGLRGNTIYF. Based on the CDR3 plus reference TRBV29-1 and TRBJ1-3, the full variable domain is SAVISQKPSRDICQRGTSLTIQCQVDSQVTMMFWYRQQPGQSLTLIATANQGSEATYESGFVIDKFPISRPNLTFSTLTVSNMSPEDSSIYLCSGLKTGLRGNTIYFGEGSWLTVV.